This TCR beta chain derives from a study of T-cell reconstitution after alpha-beta-depleted transplantation in children. Study results and caveats: T-cell counts and diversity at one year post-transplant came mainly from newly produced T cells. Reportedly, alpha-beta T cells present about two months post-transplant originated from several hundred expanded clones of graft origin. After transplant, high TCRbeta diversity at day 60 in some patients arose from surviving recipient T cells and thymic progenitors.

Unique molecular identifiers were incorporated into the prepared TCRbeta library. A single record per CDR3 protein comes from TCRdb applying MiXCR to the PCR reads. The sample contains 200,000 to 250,000 distinct CDR3 sequences, 20% to 30% of which appear only once. V dropped 0 bases and J dropped 5 bases, with 10 bases sitting between them. Germline CDR1 MGHRA, CDR2 YSYEKL. The CDR3 runs to 14 residues. This clonotype was observed at least ten times. The target antigen is unknown. The origin of this receptor is a female patient between 2 and 15 years old who had a stem cell transplant for congenital amegakaryocytic thrombocytopenia, so the T cells may come from the graft donor. The chain recombines TRBV4-1 with TRBJ2-5, with D possibly matching TRBD2 (5 bases). Sequenced material: PBMCs, mostly from graft donor cells, taken 360 days after TCRalphabeta/CD19-depleted stem cell transplant. In nucleotides, the CDR3 is TGCGCCAGCAGCCAAGATCTAGCCTTGGAGACCCAGTACTTC. Translated: CASSQDLALETQYF.